Presented here are 16 T cell receptor beta chains from one specimen sequenced in a study of T cell repertoires in cytomegalovirus infection. TCRdb re-called the reads through MiXCR, storing one row per CDR3 protein. The table records some 700,000 distinct CDR3 sequences, around 31% of them present only once. These TCRs are of unknown antigen specificity. The material was cultured PBMCs, obtained from culture after CMV antigen stimulation. Receptors originate from a human donor in good health (CMV status not recorded). Some clones in this sample may be carry-over from other donors' samples.

This chain connects TRBV29-1 to TRBJ2-7; 7 positions match TRBD1. V lost 5 bases to trimming and J lost 2 bases; unmatched junction nucleotides: 9. This CDR3 is built from 14 residues. In germline, CDR1 is SQVTM, CDR2 ANQGSEA. The DNA of the CDR3 is TGCAGCGTTCAACGGGACAGCGTGCCCTACGAGCAGTACTTC. This sequence encodes CSVQRDSVPYEQYF.

CDR3 DNA sequence: TGTGCCAGCAGTGAATCCGACTGGCTAGCACGCTATGGCTACACCTTC. It translates to CASSESDWLARYGYTF. This chain joins TRBV6-1 and TRBJ1-2; the D is unclear. V was cut by 2 bases and J by 4 bases, with 17 bases left in between. The CDR3 has 16 residues. Germline CDR1 MNHNS, CDR2 SASEGT.

The gene calls are TRBV2 and TRBJ2-4; D gene unclear. Germline V CDR1 and CDR2: SNHLY, FYNNEI. The CDR3 is 15 amino acids. Trimming took off 7 bases at V and 0 bases at J, with 13 bases between the two ends. CDR3 protein: CASTSGRLAKNIQYF. DNA for the CDR3: TGTGCCAGCACCTCCGGTCGGCTAGCCAAAAACATTCAGTACTTC.

This clonotype was recorded a few times. The CDR3 loop reads CASSIEPPRGDYNEQFF. The DNA for the CDR3 is TGTGCCAGTAGTATAGAGCCCCCCAGGGGGGACTACAATGAGCAGTTCTTC. The rearrangement links TRBV19 to TRBJ2-1; D may be TRBD1 (7 bases). This CDR3 is 17 amino acids long. Per germline, CDR1 LNHDA and CDR2 SQIVND (reference sequence). Trimming left V 0 bases short and J 3 bases short, with 15 bases between.

The rearrangement uses TRBV27 and TRBJ2-7; a weak D match, TRBD1 (5 bases). The CDR3 has 13 amino acids. Deletions cut 0 bases from V and 6 bases from J, with 9 bases between. Germline V lookup: CDR1 MNHEY, CDR2 SMNVEV (reference sequence). Here the CDR3 DNA reads TGTGCCAGCAGTTTATCCCAGGGTACCGAGCAGTACTTC. Translated, it gives CASSLSQGTEQYF.

This chain uses TRBV6-5 with TRBJ2-1, with 11 bases fitting TRBD2. Germline V gives CDR1 MNHEY, CDR2 SVGAGI. The CDR3 runs 18 residues. V shed 5 bases, J shed 2 bases, and the junction held 11 bases outside the gene matches. The CDR3 DNA sequence: TGTGCCAGCAGTCCTAGCGGGAGGCCCGACAAAACCTACAATGAGCAGTTCTTC. Protein product: CASSPSGRPDKTYNEQFF.

The chain uses TRBV3-1 and TRBJ2-7, with D unresolved. This CDR3 region has 13 residues. V was cut by 4 bases and J by 6 bases, with 13 bases left in between. In germline, CDR1 is LGHDT, CDR2 YNNKEL (reference sequence). The DNA of the CDR3 is TGTGCCAGCAGCCTAAGTACCTGGGGCGAGCAGTACTTC. Protein product: CASSLSTWGEQYF.

This clonotype was recorded a few times. The chain joins TRBV7-2 to TRBJ2-2; unclear D gene. Trimming took off 8 bases at V and 7 bases at J, with 23 bases between the two ends. The CDR3 spans 16 residues. Germline V gene sequence: CDR1 SGHTA, CDR2 FQGNSA. The CDR3 spells CASPSPPLGSGGELFF. CDR3 nucleotide sequence: TGTGCCAGCCCCTCGCCCCCCCTAGGGTCGGGCGGGGAGCTGTTTTTT.

This clonotype appeared once. This chain links TRBV7-9 with TRBJ2-3, with 7 bases matching TRBD2. In germline, CDR1 is SEHNR, CDR2 FQNEAQ (reference sequence). Trimming removed 2 bases from V and 5 bases from J; junction bases left unmatched: 13. The CDR3 loop spans 17 amino acids. This CDR3 reads CASSLSAGVGTGDTQYF. Here the CDR3 DNA reads TGTGCCAGCAGCTTATCGGCGGGAGTCGGTACAGGAGATACGCAGTATTTT. Looking up the rest from reference TRBV7-9 and TRBJ2-3 gives the full variable domain: DTGVSQNPRHKITKRGQNVTFRCDPISEHNRLYWYRQTLGQGPEFLTYFQNEAQLEKSRLLSDRFSAERPKGSFSTLEIQRTEQGDSAMYLCASSLSAGVGTGDTQYFGPGTRLTVL.

Comments on this clonotype: Lacking the conserved final phenylalanine or tryptophan, this CDR3 likely reflects a read error. The DNA is omitted, as the CDR3 cannot be located on it reliably, and the CDR3 follows TCRdb's listing. This sequence joins TRBV7-6 and TRBJ1-1. The CDR3 spans 8 amino acids, including both terminal residues. Germline CDR1 reads SGHVS; CDR2 reads FNYEAQ. CDR3 loop: CASSLGWI.

The sample holds one count of this clonotype. V is TRBV9 and J is TRBJ1-1; 7 bases match TRBD1. Trimming removed 0 bases from V and 4 bases from J; junction bases left unmatched: 3. The CDR3 length is 14 residues. Germline V gives CDR1 SGDLS, CDR2 YYNGEE. The CDR3 nucleotides read TGTGCCAGCAGCGTAGATTACAGGGGCACTGAAGCTTTCTTT. Translating gives CASSVDYRGTEAFF.

The V and J genes are TRBV5-8 and TRBJ1-5, with no clear D. In germline, CDR1 is SGHTS, CDR2 YDEGEE. CDR3 size: 13 residues. V was pared by 6 bases and J by 6 bases, with 13 bases between. The CDR3 coding sequence is TGTGCCAGCAACCGGATTTTGGTTCAGCCCCAGCATTTT. Encoded protein: CASNRILVQPQHF. The full variable domain, its missing parts supplied by reference TRBV5-8 and TRBJ1-5, is EAGVTQSPTHLIKTRGQQATLRCSPISGHTSVYWYQQALGLGLQFLLWYDEGEERNRGNFPPRFSGRQFPNYSSELNVNALELEDSALYLCASNRILVQPQHFGDGTRLSIL.

The chain recombines TRBV7-8 with TRBJ1-5; D is ambiguous. The CDR3 runs 17 residues. The V end lost 5 bases, the J end lost 2 bases, and 19 bases lay between the germline ends. Per germline, CDR1 SGHVS and CDR2 FQNEAQ. The CDR3 coding sequence is TGTGCCAGCAGCCCAGAGGTTGGTTTAGGAGGCAATCAGCCCCAGCATTTT. Translating gives CASSPEVGLGGNQPQHF.

V usage is TRBV5-1 and J usage is TRBJ2-1; 8 nucleotides align to TRBD2. The germline V gene encodes CDR1 SGHRS and CDR2 YFSETQ. Losses at the gene ends were 4 bases for V and 2 bases for J; bases not matched to a gene: 5. The CDR3 length is 15 residues. CDR3 in DNA: TGCGCCAGCAGCATAGTTAGCGGGGCCTACAATGAGCAGTTCTTC. Encoded protein: CASSIVSGAYNEQFF.

This clonotype was found many times. V gene TRBV7-2 combines with J gene TRBJ2-6; D is undetermined. Germline CDR1 is SGHTA and CDR2 is FQGNSA. The CDR3 loop spans 16 amino acids. The germline V and J ends were trimmed by 0 bases and 0 bases, with 6 bases remaining between them. CDR3 DNA: TGTGCCAGCAGCTTAGCTCGGAGCTCTGGGGCCAACGTCCTGACTTTC. It encodes CASSLARSSGANVLTF.

The rearrangement uses TRBV3-1 and TRBJ1-6; tentatively, D is TRBD1 (6 bases). The CDR3 covers 15 residues. Trimming stripped 4 bases from V and 6 bases from J, with 13 bases between. Germline assignment: CDR1 LGHDT and CDR2 YNNKEL (reference sequence). The CDR3 loop is CASSLGQPSNSPLHF. CDR3 DNA sequence: TGTGCCAGCAGCCTCGGACAGCCTTCTAATTCACCCCTCCACTTT.